What follows are 9 T cell receptor beta chains derived from one specimen sequenced in a study of T cells in Graves' hyperthyroidism and ophthalmopathy. RNA transcripts served as the template for amplifying TCR beta CDR3 regions. RT-PCR in the first round (using the HTBI primer set) targeted the TCR CDR3. TCRdb called the multiplex PCR reads again in MiXCR, with one record for every CDR3 protein. Among around 600,000 distinct CDR3 sequences listed, about a sixth were seen once. The specimen sequenced was blood. These receptor sequences come from a woman in her 30s with Graves' hyperthyroidism.

In this sample, this clonotype turned up a few times. The chain employs TRBV4-3 and TRBJ2-5; 7 bases are a match to TRBD1. Per germline, CDR1 LGHNA and CDR2 YSLEER. The ends lost 1 base at V and 0 bases at J; junction bases unmatched: 8. This CDR3 is built from 17 residues. The CDR3 nucleotides read TGCGCCAGCAGCCAAGTAGGCCCACAGGGGCACCAAGAGACCCAGTACTTC. Its protein product is CASSQVGPQGHQETQYF.

This clonotype was found a few times. The rearrangement links TRBV15 to TRBJ2-3, with D hard to call. V was shortened by 8 bases and J by 6 bases, with 9 bases between the two germline ends. This CDR3 spans 11 amino acids. The germline gives CDR1 LNHNV, CDR2 YYDKDF (reference sequence). CDR3 DNA sequence: TGTGCCACCTATGATGGCGATACGCAGTATTTT. This encodes CATYDGDTQYF.

This chain joins TRBV28 and TRBJ1-6; 9 bases line up with TRBD1. The V gene end was trimmed by 6 bases and the J gene end by 10 bases; junction bases not matched to a gene: 13. This CDR3 is 16 amino acids long. CDR1 and CDR2 (germline): MDHEN, SYDVKM. CDR3: CASRLTAGTGRSPLHF. For the CDR3, the DNA is TGTGCCAGCAGATTGACTGCCGGGACAGGGCGATCACCCCTCCACTTT.

This clonotype was seen at least ten times. The chain recombines TRBV2 with TRBJ2-7, with 7 bases matching TRBD2. The CDR3 runs to 12 residues. Germline-derived CDR1 and CDR2 are SNHLY and FYNNEI. J lost 2 bases, V lost 8 bases, and 3 bases had no gene match. The CDR3 region is CASRLAPYEQYF. CDR3 coding DNA: TGTGCCAGCCGACTAGCCCCCTACGAGCAGTACTTC.

This clonotype was seen a handful of times. The chain carries TRBV6-1 and TRBJ2-1, with a tentative D call TRBD2 (5 bases). The CDR3 runs to 18 residues. Germline assignment: CDR1 MNHNS and CDR2 SASEGT. Trimming took off 0 bases at V and 4 bases at J, with 19 bases between the two ends. Here the CDR3 reads CASSEATRASGLYNEQFF. CDR3 sequence (DNA): TGTGCCAGCAGTGAAGCCACTCGGGCAAGCGGACTTTACAATGAGCAGTTCTTC.

This chain connects TRBV27 to TRBJ2-3; 7 bases line up with TRBD2. In germline, CDR1 is MNHEY, CDR2 SMNVEV (reference sequence). This CDR3 has 15 amino acids. V lost 5 bases and J lost 0; bases outside the gene matches: 5. The chain's CDR3 is CASSGSGGSTDTQYF. CDR3 bases: TGTGCCAGCAGTGGGTCCGGGGGGAGCACAGATACGCAGTATTTT.

The CDR3 nucleotides read TGCAGCGTTGCAGGGGGGGCAATGAACACTGAAGCTTTCTTT. Residues: CSVAGGAMNTEAFF. The chain is built from TRBV29-1 and TRBJ1-1; TRBD1 matches at 7 bases. This CDR3 comprises 14 residues. Trimming took 4 bases from V and 0 from J; bases not matched to a gene: 5. The V gene's germline CDR1 is SQVTM and CDR2 ANQGSEA.

The rearrangement uses TRBV12-5 and TRBJ2-1; D is unresolved. Germline V gene lookup returns CDR1 LGHNT and CDR2 FRNRAP. Between the trimmed V and J ends, which lost 5 bases and 6 bases, there was a span of 17 bases. This CDR3 is built from 15 residues. The chain's CDR3 is CASGTGWTALNEQFF. As DNA, the CDR3 is TGTGCTAGTGGTACGGGTTGGACGGCTCTCAATGAGCAGTTCTTC.

This clonotype was recorded at least ten times. The V call is TRBV20-1, the J call TRBJ2-3; D might be TRBD2 (6 bases). Germline CDR1 and CDR2: DFQATT and SNEGSKA (reference sequence). V lost 7 bases to trimming and J lost 0 bases, with 8 bases between them. This CDR3 has 12 residues. CDR3 nucleotide sequence: TGCAGTGGGGACTTCAGCACAGATACGCAGTATTTT. Translation gives CSGDFSTDTQYF.